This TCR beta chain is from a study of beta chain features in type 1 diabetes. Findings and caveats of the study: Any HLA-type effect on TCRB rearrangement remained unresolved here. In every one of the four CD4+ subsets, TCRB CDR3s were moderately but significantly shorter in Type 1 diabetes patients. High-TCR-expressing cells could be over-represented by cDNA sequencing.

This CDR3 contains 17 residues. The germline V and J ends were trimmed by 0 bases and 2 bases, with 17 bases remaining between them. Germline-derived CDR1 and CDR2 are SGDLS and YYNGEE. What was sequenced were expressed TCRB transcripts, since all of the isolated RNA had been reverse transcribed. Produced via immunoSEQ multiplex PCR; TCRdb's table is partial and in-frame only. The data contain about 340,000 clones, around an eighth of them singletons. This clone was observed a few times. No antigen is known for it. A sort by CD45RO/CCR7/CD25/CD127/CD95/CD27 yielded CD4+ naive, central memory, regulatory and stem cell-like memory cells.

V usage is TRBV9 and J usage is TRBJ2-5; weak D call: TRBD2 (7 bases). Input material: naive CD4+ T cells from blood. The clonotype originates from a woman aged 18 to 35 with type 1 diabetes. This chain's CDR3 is CASSVAGGGSGQETQYF. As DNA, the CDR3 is TGTGCCAGCAGCGTAGCCGGGGGCGGGAGCGGGCAAGAGACCCAGTACTTC.